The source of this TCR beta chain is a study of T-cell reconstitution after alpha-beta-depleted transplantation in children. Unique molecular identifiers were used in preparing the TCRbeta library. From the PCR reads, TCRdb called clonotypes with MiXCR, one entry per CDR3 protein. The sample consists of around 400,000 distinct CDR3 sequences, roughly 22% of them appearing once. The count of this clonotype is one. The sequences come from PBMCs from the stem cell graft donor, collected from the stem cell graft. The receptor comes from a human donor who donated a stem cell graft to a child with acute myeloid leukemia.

Here the CDR3 reads CASSLEGRLGEQYF. CDR3 bases: TGTGCCAGCAGCTTAGAAGGTCGCCTCGGCGAGCAGTACTTC. The V and J genes are TRBV7-9 and TRBJ2-7; D gene uncertain. V gave up 1 base and J gave up 6 bases, with 13 bases separating them. The CDR3 length is 14 residues. Per germline, CDR1 SEHNR and CDR2 FQNEAQ (reference sequence).